This entry features one T cell receptor beta chain sequence. This entry is derived from a study of blood T cell repertoires in COVID-19. Study-wide background: The samples span acute and convalescent COVID-19 from the United States, Italy and Spain.

Assay used: immunoSEQ multiplex PCR; TCRdb lists only in-frame clones, some missing. The data hold approximately 70,000 clones, with about 89% observed a single time. Per germline, CDR1 SGHVS and CDR2 FQNEAQ. The germline V and J ends were trimmed by 2 bases and 0 bases, with 13 bases remaining between them. The CDR3 has 16 amino acids. What was sequenced was peripheral blood. The chain links TRBV7-8 to TRBJ1-2, with D tentatively TRBD1 (5 bases). The origin of this receptor is a woman aged 55-70 years with acute or convalescent COVID-19. The CDR3 DNA reads as TGTGCCAGCAGCTTACGTACAGGATTAGCTAACTATGGCTACACCTTC. Translated: CASSLRTGLANYGYTF.